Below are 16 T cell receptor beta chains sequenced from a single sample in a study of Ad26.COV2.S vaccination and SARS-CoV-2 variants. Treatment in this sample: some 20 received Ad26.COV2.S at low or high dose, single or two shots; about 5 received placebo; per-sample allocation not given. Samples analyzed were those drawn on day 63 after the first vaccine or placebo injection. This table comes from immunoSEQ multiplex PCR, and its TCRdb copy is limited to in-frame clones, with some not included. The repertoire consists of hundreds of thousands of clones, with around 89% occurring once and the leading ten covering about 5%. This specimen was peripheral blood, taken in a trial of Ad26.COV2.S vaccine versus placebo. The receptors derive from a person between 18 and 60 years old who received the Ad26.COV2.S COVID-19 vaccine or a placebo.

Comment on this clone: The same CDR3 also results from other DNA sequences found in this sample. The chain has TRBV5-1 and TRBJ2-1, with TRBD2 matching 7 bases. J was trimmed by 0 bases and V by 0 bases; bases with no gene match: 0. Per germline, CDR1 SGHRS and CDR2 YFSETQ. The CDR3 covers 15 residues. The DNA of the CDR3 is TGCGCCAGCAGCTTGGGCGGGAGCTCCTACAATGAGCAGTTCTTC. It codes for CASSLGGSSYNEQFF.

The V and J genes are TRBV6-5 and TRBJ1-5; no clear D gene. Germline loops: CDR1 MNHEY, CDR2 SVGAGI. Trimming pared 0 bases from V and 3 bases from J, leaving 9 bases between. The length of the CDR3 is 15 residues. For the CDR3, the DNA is TGTGCCAGCAGTTACTCGGGGTACGACAATCAGCCCCAGCATTTT. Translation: CASSYSGYDNQPQHF.

CDR3 sequence reads: CASSARGYSYEQYF. In DNA, the CDR3 is TGTGCCAGCAGTGCGCGGGGGTACTCCTACGAGCAGTACTTC. This rearrangement joins TRBV27 to TRBJ2-7; 7 positions agree with TRBD2. The CDR3 runs 14 residues. After removal of 5 bases from V and 0 bases from J, the junction contained 4 bases not matched to a gene. Germline CDR1 is MNHEY and CDR2 is SMNVEV (reference sequence).

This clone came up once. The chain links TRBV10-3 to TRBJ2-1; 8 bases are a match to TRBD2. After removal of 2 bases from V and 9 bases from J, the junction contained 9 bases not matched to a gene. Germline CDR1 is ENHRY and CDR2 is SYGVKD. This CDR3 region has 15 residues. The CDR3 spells CAISEGAGGTGEQFF. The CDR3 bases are TGTGCCATCAGTGAGGGGGCGGGGGGAACGGGTGAGCAGTTCTTC.

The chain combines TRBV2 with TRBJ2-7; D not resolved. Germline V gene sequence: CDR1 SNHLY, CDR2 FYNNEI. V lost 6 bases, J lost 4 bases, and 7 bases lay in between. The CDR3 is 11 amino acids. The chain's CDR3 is CASRVGYEQYF. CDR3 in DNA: TGTGCCAGCAGGGTCGGTTACGAGCAGTACTTC.

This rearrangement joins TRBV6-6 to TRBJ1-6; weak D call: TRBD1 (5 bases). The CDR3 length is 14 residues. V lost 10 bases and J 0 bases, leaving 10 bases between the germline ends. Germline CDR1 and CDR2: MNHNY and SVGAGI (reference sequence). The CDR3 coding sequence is TGTGCCACACGTAGGGGCTCCTATAATTCACCCCTCCACTTT. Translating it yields CATRRGSYNSPLHF.

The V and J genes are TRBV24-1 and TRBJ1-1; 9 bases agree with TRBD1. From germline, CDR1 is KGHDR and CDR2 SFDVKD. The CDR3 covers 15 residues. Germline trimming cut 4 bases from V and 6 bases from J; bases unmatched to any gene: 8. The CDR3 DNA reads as TGTGCCACCAGTGACTCGGGACAGGGTGTACCTGAAGCTTTCTTT. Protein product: CATSDSGQGVPEAFF.

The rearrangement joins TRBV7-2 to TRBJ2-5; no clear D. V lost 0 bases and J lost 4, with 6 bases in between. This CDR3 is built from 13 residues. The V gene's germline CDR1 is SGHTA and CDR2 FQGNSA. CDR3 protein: CASSLAIGETQYF. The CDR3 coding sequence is TGTGCCAGCAGCTTAGCGATTGGAGAGACCCAGTACTTC.

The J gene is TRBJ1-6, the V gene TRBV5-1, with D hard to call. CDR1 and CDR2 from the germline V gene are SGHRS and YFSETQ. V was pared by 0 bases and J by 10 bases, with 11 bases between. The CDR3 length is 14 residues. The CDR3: CASSLDRTYSPLHF. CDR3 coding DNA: TGCGCCAGCAGCTTGGACAGAACCTACTCACCCCTCCACTTT.

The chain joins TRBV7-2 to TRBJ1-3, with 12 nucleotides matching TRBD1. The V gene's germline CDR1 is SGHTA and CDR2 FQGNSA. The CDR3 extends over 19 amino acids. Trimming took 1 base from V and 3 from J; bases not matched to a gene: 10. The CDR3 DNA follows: TGTGCCAGCAGCTTAGGCCTCCGGGACAGGGGGCGCCGTGGAAACACCATATATTTT. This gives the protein CASSLGLRDRGRRGNTIYF.

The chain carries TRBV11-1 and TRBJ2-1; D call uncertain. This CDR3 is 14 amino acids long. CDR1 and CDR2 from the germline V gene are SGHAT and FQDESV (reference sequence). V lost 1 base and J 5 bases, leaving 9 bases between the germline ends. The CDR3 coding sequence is TGTGCCAGCAGCTTAGGCAACGCTGACAATGAGCAGTTCTTC. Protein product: CASSLGNADNEQFF.

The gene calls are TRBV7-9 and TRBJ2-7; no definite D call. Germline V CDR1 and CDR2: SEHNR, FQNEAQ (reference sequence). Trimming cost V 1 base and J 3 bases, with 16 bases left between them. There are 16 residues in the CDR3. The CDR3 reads CASSLGILPADYEQYF. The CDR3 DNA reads TGTGCCAGCAGCTTAGGCATACTTCCAGCTGACTACGAGCAGTACTTC.

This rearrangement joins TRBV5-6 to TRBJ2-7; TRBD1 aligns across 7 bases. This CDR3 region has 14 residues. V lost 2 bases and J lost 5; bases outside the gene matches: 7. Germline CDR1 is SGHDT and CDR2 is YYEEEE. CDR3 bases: TGTGCCAGCAGCTTCGACAGGGCTACCCACGAGCAGTACTTC. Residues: CASSFDRATHEQYF. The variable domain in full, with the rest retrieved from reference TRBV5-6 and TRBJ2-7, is DAGVTQSPTHLIKTRGQQVTLRCSPKSGHDTVSWYQQALGQGPQFIFQYYEEEERQRGNFPDRFSGHQFPNYSSELNVNALLLGDSALYLCASSFDRATHEQYFGPGTRLTVT.

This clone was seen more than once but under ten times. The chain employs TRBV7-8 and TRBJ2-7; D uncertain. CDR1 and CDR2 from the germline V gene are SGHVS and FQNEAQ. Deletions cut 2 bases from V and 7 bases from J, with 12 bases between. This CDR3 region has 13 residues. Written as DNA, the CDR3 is TGTGCCAGCAGCTTATTAGTGGTTGGGGAGCAGTACTTC. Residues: CASSLLVVGEQYF.

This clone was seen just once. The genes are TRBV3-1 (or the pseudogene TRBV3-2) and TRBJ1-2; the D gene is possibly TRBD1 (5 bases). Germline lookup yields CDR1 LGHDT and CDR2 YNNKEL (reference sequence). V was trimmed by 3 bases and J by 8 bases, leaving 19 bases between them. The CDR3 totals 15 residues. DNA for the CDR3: TGTGCCAGCAGCCAGAGAGGGGAGGACGGAAGAGGCTACACCTTC. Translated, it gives CASSQRGEDGRGYTF.

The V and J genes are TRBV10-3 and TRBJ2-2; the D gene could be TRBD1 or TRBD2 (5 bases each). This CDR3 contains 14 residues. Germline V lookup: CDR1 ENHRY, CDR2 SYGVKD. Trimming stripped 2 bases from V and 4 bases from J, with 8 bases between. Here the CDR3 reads CAISERGVTGELFF. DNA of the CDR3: TGTGCCATCAGTGAGCGAGGGGTCACCGGGGAGCTGTTTTTT.